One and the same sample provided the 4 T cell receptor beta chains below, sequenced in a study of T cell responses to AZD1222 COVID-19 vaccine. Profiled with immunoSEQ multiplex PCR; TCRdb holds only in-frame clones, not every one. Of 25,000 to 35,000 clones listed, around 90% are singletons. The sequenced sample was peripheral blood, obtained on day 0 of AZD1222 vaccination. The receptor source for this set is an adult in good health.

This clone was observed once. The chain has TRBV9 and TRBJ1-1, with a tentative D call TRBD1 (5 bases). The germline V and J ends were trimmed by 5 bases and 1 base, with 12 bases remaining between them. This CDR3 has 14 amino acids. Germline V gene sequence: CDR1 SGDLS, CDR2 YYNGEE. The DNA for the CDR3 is TGTGCCAGCAGGCCAACAGGTACGAACACTGAAGCTTTCTTT. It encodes CASRPTGTNTEAFF. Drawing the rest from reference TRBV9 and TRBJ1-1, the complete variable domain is DSGVTQTPKHLITATGQRVTLRCSPRSGDLSVYWYQQSLDQGLQFLIQYYNGEERAKGNILERFSAQQFPDLHSELNLSSLELGDSALYFCASRPTGTNTEAFFGQGTRLTVV.

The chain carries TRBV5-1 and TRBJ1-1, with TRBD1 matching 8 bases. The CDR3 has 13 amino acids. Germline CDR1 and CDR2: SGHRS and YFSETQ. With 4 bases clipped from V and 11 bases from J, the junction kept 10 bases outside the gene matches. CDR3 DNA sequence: TGCGCCAGCAGCCCGACGACAGGGGAGCCCGCTTTCTTT. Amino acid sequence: CASSPTTGEPAFF.

CDR3 sequence reads: CASRPTGITEAFF. The CDR3 coding sequence is TGTGCCAGTAGACCCACAGGGATAACTGAAGCTTTCTTT. V is TRBV19 and J is TRBJ1-1; a possible D gene is TRBD1 (6 bases). Per germline, CDR1 LNHDA and CDR2 SQIVND (reference sequence). The V gene lost 6 bases and the J gene lost 5 bases, with 13 bases spanning the gap. This CDR3 contains 13 residues.

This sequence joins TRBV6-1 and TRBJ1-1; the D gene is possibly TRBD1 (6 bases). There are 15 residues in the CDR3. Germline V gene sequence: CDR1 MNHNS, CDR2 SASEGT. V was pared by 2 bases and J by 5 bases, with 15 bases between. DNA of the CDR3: TGTGCCAGCAGTGAACGATCAGGGGAAGGTACTGAAGCTTTCTTT. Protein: CASSERSGEGTEAFF.